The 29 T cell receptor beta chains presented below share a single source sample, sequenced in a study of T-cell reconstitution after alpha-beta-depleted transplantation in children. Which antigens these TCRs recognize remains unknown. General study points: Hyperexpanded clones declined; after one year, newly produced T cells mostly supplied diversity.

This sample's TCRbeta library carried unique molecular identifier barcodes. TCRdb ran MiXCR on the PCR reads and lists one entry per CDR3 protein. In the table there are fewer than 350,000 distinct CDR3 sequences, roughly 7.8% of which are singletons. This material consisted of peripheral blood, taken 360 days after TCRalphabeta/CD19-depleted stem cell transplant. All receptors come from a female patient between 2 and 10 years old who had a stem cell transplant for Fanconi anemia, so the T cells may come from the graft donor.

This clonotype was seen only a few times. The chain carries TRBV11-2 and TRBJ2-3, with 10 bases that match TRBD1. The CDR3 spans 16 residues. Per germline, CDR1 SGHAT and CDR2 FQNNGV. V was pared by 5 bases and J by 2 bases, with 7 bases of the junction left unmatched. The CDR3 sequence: CASSIPTGGFTDTQYF. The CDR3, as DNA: TGTGCCAGCAGCATTCCGACAGGGGGCTTCACAGATACGCAGTATTTT.

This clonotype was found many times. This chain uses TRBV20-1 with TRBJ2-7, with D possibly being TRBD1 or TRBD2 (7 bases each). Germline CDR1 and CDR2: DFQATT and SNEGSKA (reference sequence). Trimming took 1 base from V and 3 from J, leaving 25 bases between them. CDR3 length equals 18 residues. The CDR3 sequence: CSARVGGGTEGIGYEQYF. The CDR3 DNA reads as TGCAGTGCTAGAGTCGGGGGAGGGACAGAAGGTATTGGCTACGAGCAGTACTTC.

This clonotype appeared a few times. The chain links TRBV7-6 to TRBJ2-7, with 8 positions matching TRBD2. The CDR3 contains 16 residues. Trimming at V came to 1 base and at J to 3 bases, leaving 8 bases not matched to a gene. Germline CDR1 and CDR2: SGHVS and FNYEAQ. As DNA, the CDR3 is TGTGCCAGCAGCTTAGGAGCGGGGGAGCCTAACTACGAGCAGTACTTC. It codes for CASSLGAGEPNYEQYF.

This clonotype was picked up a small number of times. Here the CDR3 reads CSARQGNTQYF. Written as DNA, the CDR3 is TGCAGTGCCAGACAAGGGAATACGCAGTATTTT. This chain joins TRBV20-1 and TRBJ2-3; no reliable D call. This CDR3 region has 11 residues. Germline V gene sequence: CDR1 DFQATT, CDR2 SNEGSKA (reference sequence). V lost 6 bases and J 7 bases, leaving 11 bases between the germline ends.

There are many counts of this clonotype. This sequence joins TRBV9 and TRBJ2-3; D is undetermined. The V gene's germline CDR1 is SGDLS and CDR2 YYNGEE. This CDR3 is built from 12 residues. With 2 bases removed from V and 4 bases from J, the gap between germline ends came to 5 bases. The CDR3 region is CASSVNPDTQYF. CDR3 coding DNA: TGTGCCAGCAGCGTGAACCCAGATACGCAGTATTTT.

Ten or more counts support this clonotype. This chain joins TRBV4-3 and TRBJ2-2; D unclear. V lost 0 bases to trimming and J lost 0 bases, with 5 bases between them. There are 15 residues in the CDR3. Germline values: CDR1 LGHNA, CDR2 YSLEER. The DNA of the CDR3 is TGCGCCAGCAGCCAAGAAATAGCGAACACCGGGGAGCTGTTTTTT. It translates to CASSQEIANTGELFF.

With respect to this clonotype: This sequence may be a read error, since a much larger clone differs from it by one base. Here the CDR3 DNA reads TGCGCCAGCAGACCAATCTTACAGTGGAACGAGCAGTACTTC. This codes for CASRPILQWNEQYF. V is TRBV5-1 and J is TRBJ2-7; D is unclear. The CDR3 has 14 amino acids. Per the germline V gene, CDR1 is SGHRS and CDR2 is YFSETQ. The V gene lost 5 bases and the J gene lost 5 bases, with 17 bases spanning the gap. Supplemented by reference TRBV5-1 and TRBJ2-7, the full variable domain reads KAGVTQTPRYLIKTRGQQVTLSCSPISGHRSVSWYQQTPGQGLQFLFEYFSETQRNKGNFPGRFSGRQFSNSRSEMNVSTLELGDSALYLCASRPILQWNEQYFGPGTRLTVT.

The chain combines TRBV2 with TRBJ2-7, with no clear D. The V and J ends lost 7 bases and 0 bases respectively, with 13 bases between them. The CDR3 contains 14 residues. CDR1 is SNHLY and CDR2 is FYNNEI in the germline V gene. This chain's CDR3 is CASTLRTSSYEQYF. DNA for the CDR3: TGTGCCAGCACACTTCGGACGTCCTCCTACGAGCAGTACTTC. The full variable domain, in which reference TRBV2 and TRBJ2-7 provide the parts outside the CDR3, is EPEVTQTPSHQVTQMGQEVILRCVPISNHLYFYWYRQILGQKVEFLVSFYNNEISEKSEIFDDQFSVERPDGSNFTLKIRSTKLEDSAMYFCASTLRTSSYEQYFGPGTRLTVT.

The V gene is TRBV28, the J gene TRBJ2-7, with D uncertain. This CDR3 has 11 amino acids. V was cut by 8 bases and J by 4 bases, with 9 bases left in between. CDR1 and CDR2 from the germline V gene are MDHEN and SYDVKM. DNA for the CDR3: TGTGCCAGCGCCCTCAGGTACGAGCAGTACTTC. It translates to CASALRYEQYF.

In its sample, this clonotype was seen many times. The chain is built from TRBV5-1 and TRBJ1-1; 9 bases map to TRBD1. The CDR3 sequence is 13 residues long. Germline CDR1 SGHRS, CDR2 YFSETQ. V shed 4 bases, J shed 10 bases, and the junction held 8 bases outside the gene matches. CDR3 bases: TGCGCCAGCAGCACAAACAGGGGGCAAGGAGCTTTCTTT. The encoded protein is CASSTNRGQGAFF.

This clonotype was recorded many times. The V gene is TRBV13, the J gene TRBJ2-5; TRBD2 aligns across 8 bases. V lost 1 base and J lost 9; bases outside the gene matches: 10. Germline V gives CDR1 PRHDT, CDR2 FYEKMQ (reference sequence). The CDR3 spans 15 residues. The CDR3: CASSLARGVHRAQYF. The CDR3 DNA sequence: TGTGCCAGCAGCTTAGCGCGGGGGGTACACAGGGCCCAGTACTTC.

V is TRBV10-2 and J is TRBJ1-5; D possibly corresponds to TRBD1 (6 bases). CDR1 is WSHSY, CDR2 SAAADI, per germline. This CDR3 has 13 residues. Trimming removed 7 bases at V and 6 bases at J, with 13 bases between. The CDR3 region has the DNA TGCGCCAGCAAAGAGGGGGGCGGTCAGCCCCAGCATTTT. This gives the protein CASKEGGGQPQHF.

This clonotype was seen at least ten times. The CDR3 DNA reads as TGTGCCAGCAGTTACGGCCATCGGGGAAAACTGTTTTTT. It translates to CASSYGHRGKLFF. V gene TRBV6-5 combines with J gene TRBJ1-4; D unresolved. This CDR3 region has 13 residues. Germline V gene lookup returns CDR1 MNHEY and CDR2 SVGAGI. Trimming took 2 bases from V and 10 from J, leaving 11 bases between them.

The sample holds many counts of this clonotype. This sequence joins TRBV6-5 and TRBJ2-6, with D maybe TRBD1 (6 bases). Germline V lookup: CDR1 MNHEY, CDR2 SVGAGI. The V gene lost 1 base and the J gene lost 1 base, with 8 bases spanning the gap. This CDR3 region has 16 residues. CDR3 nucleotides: TGTGCCAGCAGTTACTACAGGGAATCTGGGGCCAACGTCCTGACTTTC. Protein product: CASSYYRESGANVLTF.

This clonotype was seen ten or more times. CDR3 DNA: TGTGCCAGCAGCTTCTTGTTAAGTGGGGCTAGCGGTAACAATGAGCAGTTCTTC. This codes for CASSFLLSGASGNNEQFF. This rearrangement joins TRBV7-8 to TRBJ2-1; TRBD2 aligns across 7 bases. The germline gives CDR1 SGHVS, CDR2 FQNEAQ. The CDR3 has 18 residues. J was trimmed by 5 bases and V by 3 bases; bases with no gene match: 16.

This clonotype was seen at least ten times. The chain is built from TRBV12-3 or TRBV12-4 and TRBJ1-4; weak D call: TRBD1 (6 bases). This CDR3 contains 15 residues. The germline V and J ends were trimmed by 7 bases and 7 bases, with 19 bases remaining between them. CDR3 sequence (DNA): TGTGCCAGCACCTTGGGACACCCCTGGGGTGAAAAACTGTTTTTT. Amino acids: CASTLGHPWGEKLFF.

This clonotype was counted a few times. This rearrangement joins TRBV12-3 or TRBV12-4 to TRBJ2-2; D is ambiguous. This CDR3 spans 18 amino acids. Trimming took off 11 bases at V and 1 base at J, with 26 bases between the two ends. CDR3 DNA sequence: TGTGCCTTCAGTTTGTATAAGGGCTATTCCGTGAACACCGGGGAGCTGTTTTTT. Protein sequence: CAFSLYKGYSVNTGELFF.

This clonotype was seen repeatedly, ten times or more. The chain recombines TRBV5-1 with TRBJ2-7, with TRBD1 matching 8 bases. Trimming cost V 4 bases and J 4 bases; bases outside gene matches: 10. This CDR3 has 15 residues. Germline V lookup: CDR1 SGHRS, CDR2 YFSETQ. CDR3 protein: CASSLGTGGLYEQYV. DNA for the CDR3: TGCGCCAGCAGCCTCGGGACAGGAGGTCTATACGAGCAGTACGTC.

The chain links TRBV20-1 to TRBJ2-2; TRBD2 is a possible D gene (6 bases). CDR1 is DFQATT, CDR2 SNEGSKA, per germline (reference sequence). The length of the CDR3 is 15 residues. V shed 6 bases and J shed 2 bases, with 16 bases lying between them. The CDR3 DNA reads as TGCAGTGCCATTCCGGGGGTTATTAACACCGGGGAGCTGTTTTTT. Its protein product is CSAIPGVINTGELFF.

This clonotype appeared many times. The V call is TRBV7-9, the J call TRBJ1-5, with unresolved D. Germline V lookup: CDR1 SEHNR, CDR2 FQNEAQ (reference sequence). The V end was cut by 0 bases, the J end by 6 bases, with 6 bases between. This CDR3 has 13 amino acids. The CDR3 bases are TGTGCCAGCAGCTTAGCCGGAGGTCAGCCCCAGCATTTT. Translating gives CASSLAGGQPQHF.

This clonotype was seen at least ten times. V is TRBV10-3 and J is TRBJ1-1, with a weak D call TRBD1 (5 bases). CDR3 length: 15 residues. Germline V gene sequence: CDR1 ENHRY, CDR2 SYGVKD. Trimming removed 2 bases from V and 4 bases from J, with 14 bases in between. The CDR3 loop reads CAISENQGVITEAFF. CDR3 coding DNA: TGTGCCATCAGTGAGAATCAGGGTGTAATCACTGAAGCTTTCTTT.

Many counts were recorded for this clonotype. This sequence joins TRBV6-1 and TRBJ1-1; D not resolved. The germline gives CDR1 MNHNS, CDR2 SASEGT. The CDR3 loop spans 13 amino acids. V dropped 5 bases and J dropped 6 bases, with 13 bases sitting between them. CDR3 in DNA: TGTGCCAGCAGTCAGCTGGGTAGAGCTGAAGCTTTCTTT. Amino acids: CASSQLGRAEAFF.

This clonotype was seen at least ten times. This CDR3 reads CATSRDAADREEEQFF. CDR3 nucleotides: TGTGCCACCAGCAGAGATGCGGCGGACAGGGAAGAGGAGCAGTTCTTC. The V gene is TRBV15, the J gene TRBJ2-1, with 8 bases matching TRBD1. Per germline, CDR1 LNHNV and CDR2 YYDKDF (reference sequence). V shed 0 bases, J shed 10 bases, and the junction held 11 bases outside the gene matches. CDR3 length equals 16 residues.

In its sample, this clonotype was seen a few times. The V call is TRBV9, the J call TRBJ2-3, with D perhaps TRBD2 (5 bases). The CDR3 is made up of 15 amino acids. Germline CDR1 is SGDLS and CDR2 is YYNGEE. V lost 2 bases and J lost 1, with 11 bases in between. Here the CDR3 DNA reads TGTGCCAGCAGCGTTTCCCAAGCGGGCACAGATACGCAGTATTTT. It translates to CASSVSQAGTDTQYF.

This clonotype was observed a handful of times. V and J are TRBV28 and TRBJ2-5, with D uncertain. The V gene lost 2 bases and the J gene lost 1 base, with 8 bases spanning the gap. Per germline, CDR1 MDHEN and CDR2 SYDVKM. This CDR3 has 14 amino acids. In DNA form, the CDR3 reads TGTGCCAGCAGTTTAGTGGTGCCCCAAGAGACCCAGTACTTC. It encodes CASSLVVPQETQYF.

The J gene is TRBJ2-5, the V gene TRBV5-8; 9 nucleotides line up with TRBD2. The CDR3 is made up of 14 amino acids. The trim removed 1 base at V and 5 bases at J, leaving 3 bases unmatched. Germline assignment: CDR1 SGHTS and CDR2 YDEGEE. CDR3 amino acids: CASSLRLAVETQYF. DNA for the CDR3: TGTGCCAGCAGCTTGAGACTAGCGGTGGAGACCCAGTACTTC.

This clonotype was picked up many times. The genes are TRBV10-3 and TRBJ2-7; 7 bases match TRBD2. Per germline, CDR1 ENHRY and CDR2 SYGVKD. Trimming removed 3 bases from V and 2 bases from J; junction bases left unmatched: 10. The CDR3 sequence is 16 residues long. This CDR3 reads CAISDRSLADTYEQYV. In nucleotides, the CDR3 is TGTGCCATCAGTGATCGGAGTCTAGCGGATACCTACGAGCAGTACGTC.

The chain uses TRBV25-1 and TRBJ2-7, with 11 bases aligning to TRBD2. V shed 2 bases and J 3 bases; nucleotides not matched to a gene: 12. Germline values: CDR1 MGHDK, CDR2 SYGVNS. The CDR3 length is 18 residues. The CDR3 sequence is CASSEPLAGGSLGYEQYF. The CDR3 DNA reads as TGTGCCAGCAGTGAACCTCTAGCGGGAGGATCGTTGGGCTACGAGCAGTACTTC.

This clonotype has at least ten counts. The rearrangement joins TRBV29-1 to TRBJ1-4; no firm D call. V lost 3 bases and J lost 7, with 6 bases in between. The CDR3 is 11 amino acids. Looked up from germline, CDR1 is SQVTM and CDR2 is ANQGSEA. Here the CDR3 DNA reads TGCAGCGTTGATTTTGGTGAAAAACTGTTTTTT. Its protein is CSVDFGEKLFF.